Here is one TCR beta chain with its context. Its antigen is as yet unknown. TCRdb reprocessed the 5' RACE reads with MiXCR, giving one entry per CDR3 protein. Altogether roughly 150,000 distinct CDR3 sequences are present, 6% to 7.5% being singletons, with the ten largest covering about 2.5%. CDR1 and CDR2 from the germline V gene are MNHNS and SASEGT. With V trimmed by 6 bases and J by 4 bases, 2 bases remained unmatched. This CDR3 region has 14 residues. This record comes from a study of T cells after yellow fever vaccination. About the research overall: Preparing low-cell-number fractions relied on SMART-Seq v4 Ultra Low Input.

Study-wide results and limits: Re-detected after boosting: most primary clones, 96% of CD4 and around 86% of CD8. By day 5 rather than day 15, the secondary response had peaked, though it was weaker. The presence of abundant clonotypes contaminating from the bulk population was possible in FACS-sorted repertoires.

The sequence derives from a man younger than 35 who received the YFV17D yellow fever vaccine. The sequencing used CD4+ T cells sorted from PBMCs, collected about 5 days after the first yellow fever vaccination. The chain links TRBV6-1 to TRBJ2-5; TRBD2 matches at 13 bases. The CDR3 is CASRLAGGPETQYF. The CDR3 coding sequence is TGTGCCAGCAGACTAGCGGGGGGGCCAGAGACCCAGTACTTC.